This T cell receptor (beta chain) was sequenced in a study of glioma-infiltrating T cells after dendritic cell vaccination. Study overall: Monocyte-derived dendritic cells, cultured approximately 7 days with IL-4 and GM-CSF, were pulsed with autologous tumor lysate. Three intradermal dendritic cell vaccine injections were given every two weeks.

Clones were read by immunoSEQ multiplex PCR, and TCRdb kept only the in-frame ones, dropping some. The sample records about 73,000 clones, more than 65% being singletons. The CDR3 spans 15 residues. From germline, CDR1 is MNHNY and CDR2 SVGAGI (reference sequence). The J segment lost 3 bases and the V segment lost 4 bases, leaving 7 bases of the junction unmatched. The count of this clone is one. The receptor's source is a human donor with glioblastoma. This specimen was blood, taken before dendritic cell vaccination. The rearrangement joins TRBV6-6 to TRBJ1-1; 8 positions agree with TRBD1. The DNA for the CDR3 is TGTGCCAGCAGTTTCCTCACAGGGGGGGACACTGAAGCTTTCTTT. It specifies CASSFLTGGDTEAFF.